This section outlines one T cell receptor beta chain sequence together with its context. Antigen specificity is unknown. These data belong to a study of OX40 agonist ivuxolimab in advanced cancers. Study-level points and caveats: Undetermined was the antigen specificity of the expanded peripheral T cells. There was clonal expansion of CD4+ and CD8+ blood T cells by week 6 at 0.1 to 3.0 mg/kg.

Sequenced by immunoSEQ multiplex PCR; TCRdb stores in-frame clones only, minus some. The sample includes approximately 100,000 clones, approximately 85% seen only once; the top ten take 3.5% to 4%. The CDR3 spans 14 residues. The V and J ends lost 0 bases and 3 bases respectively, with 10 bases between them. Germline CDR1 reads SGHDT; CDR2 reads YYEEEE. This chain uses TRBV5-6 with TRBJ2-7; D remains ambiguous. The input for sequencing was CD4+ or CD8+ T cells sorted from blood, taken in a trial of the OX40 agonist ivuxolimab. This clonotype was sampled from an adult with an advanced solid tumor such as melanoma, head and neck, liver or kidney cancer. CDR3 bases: TGTGCCAGCAGCTTGGCCCTGACTGTCTACGAGCAGTACTTC. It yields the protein CASSLALTVYEQYF. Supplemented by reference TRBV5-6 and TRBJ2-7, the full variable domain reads DAGVTQSPTHLIKTRGQQVTLRCSPKSGHDTVSWYQQALGQGPQFIFQYYEEEERQRGNFPDRFSGHQFPNYSSELNVNALLLGDSALYLCASSLALTVYEQYFGPGTRLTVT.